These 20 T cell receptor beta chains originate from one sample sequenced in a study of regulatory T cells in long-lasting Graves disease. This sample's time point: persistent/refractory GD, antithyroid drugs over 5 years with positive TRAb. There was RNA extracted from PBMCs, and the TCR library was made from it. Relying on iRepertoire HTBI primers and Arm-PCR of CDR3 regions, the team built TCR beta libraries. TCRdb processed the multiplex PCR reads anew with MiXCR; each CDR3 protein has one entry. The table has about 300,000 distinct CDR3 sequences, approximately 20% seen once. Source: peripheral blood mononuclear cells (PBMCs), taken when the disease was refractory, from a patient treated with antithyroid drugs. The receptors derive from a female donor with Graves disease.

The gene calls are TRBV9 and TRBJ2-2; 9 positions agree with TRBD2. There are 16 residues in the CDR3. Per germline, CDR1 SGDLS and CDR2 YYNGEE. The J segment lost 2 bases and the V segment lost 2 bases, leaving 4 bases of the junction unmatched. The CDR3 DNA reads TGTGCCAGCAGCGTCCGACTAGCGGTTAACACCGGGGAGCTGTTTTTT. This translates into CASSVRLAVNTGELFF.

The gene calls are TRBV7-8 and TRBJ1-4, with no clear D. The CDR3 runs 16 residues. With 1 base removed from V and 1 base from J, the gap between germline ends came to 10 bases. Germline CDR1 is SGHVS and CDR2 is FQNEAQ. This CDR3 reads CASSLVVGLTNEKLFF. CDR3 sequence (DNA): TGTGCCAGCAGCTTAGTCGTGGGTTTAACTAATGAAAAACTGTTTTTT.

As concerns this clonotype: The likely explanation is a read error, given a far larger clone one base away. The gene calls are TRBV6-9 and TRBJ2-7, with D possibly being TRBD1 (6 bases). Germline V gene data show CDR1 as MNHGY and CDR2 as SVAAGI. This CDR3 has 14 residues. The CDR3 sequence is CGSSYRERSYEQYF. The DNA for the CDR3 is TGTGGCAGCAGTTACAGGGAAAGGTCCTACGAGCAGTACTTC.

The CDR3 region is CSARRVWGGLAGGPYEQYF. As DNA, the CDR3 is TGCAGTGCTAGACGGGTTTGGGGGGGACTAGCGGGAGGGCCCTACGAGCAGTACTTC. The V gene is TRBV20-1, the J gene TRBJ2-7, with TRBD2 matching over 16 bases. After removal of 2 bases from V and 2 bases from J, the junction contained 12 bases not matched to a gene. CDR1 is DFQATT and CDR2 is SNEGSKA in the germline V gene (reference sequence). The CDR3 is 19 amino acids.

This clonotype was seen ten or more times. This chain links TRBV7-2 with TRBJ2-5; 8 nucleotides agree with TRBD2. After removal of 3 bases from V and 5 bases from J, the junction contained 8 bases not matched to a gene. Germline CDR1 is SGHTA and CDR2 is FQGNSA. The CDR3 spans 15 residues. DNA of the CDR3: TGTGCCAGCAGCTTGGTCAGCGGGAGTCGGGAGACCCAGTACTTC. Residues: CASSLVSGSRETQYF.

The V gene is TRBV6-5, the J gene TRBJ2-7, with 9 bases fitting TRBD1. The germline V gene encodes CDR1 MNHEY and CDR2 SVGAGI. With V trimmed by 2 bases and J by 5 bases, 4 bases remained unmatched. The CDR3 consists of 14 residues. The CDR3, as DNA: TGTGCCAGCAGTTACCTGGGACAGGGTAACGAGCAGTACTTC. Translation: CASSYLGQGNEQYF.

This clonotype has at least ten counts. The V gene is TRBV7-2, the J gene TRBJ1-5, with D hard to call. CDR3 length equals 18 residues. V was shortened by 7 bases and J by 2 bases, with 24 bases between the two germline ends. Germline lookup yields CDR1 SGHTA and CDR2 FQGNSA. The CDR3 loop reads CASNLPSTIGNGNQPQHF. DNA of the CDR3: TGTGCCAGCAACCTTCCTTCTACGATAGGGAATGGCAATCAGCCCCAGCATTTT.

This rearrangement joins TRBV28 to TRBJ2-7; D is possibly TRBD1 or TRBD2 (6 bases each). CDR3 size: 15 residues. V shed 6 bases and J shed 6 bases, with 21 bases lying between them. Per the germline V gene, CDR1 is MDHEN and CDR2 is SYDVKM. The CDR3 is CASSQRRLGGREQYF. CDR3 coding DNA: TGTGCCAGCAGCCAAAGGAGACTAGGGGGTCGCGAGCAGTACTTC.

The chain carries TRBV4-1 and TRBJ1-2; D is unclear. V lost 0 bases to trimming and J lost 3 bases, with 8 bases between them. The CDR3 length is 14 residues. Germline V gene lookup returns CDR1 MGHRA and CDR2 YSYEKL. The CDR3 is CASSQENGYYGYTF. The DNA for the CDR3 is TGCGCCAGCAGCCAAGAAAACGGCTACTATGGCTACACCTTC.

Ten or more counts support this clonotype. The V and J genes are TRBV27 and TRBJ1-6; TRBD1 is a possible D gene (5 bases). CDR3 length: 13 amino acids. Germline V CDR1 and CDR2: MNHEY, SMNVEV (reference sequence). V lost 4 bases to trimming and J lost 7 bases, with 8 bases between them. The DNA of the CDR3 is TGTGCCAGCAGTTCCTCAGGGAATTCACCCCTCCACTTT. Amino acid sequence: CASSSSGNSPLHF.

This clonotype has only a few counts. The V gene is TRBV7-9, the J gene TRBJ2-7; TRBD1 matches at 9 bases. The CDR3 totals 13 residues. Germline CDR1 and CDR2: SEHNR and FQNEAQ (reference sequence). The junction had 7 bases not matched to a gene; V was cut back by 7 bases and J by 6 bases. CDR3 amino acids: CASNRDREIEQYF. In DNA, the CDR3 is TGTGCCAGCAACCGGGACAGGGAGATCGAGCAGTACTTC.

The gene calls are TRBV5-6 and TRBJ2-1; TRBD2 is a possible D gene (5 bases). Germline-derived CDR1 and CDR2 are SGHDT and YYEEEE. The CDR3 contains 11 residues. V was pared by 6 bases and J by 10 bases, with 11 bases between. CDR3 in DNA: TGTGCCAGCAAAGAGGGAACAGAGCAGTTCTTC. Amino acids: CASKEGTEQFF.

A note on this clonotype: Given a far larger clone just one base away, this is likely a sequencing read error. This CDR3 reads CASSLSAGLGTQYF. Here the CDR3 DNA reads TGTGCCAGCAGTTTATCAGCGGGATTGGGGACCCAGTACTTC. The chain joins TRBV6-5 to TRBJ2-5, with 7 bases identical to TRBD2. Trimming removed 4 bases from V and 7 bases from J; junction bases left unmatched: 9. CDR1 is MNHEY and CDR2 is SVGAGI in the germline V gene. The CDR3 spans 14 residues.

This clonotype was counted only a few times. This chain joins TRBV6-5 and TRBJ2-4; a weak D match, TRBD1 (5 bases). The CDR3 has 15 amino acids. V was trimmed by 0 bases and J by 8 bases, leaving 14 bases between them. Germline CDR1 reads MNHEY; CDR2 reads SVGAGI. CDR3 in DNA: TGTGCCAGCAGTTACTCGGAGAGTATAGGGGACATTCAGTACTTC. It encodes CASSYSESIGDIQYF.

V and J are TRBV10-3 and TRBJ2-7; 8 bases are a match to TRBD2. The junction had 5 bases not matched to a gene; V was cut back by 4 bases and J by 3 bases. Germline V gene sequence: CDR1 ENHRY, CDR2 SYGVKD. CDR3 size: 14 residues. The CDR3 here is CAISVAGGVYEQYF. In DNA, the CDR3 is TGTGCCATCAGTGTCGCGGGAGGCGTCTACGAGCAGTACTTC.

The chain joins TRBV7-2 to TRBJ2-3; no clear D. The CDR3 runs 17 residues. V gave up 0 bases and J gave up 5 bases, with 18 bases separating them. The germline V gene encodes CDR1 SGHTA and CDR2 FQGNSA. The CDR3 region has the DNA TGTGCCAGCAGCTTAGCTGCGTCCGATCCTTGGGGAGATACGCAGTATTTT. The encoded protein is CASSLAASDPWGDTQYF.

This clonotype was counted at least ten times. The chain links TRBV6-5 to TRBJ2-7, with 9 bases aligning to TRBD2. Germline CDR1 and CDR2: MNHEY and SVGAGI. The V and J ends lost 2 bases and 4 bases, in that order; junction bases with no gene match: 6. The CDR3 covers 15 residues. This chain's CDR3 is CASSYASTSGYEQYF. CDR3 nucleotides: TGTGCCAGCAGTTACGCATCGACTAGCGGATACGAGCAGTACTTC.

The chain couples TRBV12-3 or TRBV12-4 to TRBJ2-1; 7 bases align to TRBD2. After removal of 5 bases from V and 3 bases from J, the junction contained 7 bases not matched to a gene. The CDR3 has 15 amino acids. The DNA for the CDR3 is TGTGCCAGCAGTGATGTAGCGGGTGTCTACAATGAGCAGTTCTTC. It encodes CASSDVAGVYNEQFF.

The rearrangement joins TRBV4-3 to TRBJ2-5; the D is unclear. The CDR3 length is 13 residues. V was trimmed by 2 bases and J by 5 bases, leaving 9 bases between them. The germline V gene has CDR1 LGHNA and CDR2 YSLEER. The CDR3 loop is CASSQIYPETQYF. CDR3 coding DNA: TGCGCCAGCAGCCAAATTTACCCCGAGACCCAGTACTTC.

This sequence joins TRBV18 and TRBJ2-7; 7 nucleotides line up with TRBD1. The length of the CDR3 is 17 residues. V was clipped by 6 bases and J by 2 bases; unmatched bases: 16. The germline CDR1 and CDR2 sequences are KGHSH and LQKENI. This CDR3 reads CASSLRDRSSTTYEQYF. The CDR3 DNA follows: TGTGCCAGCTCCCTCCGGGACAGAAGTAGCACGACCTACGAGCAGTACTTC.